A single sample gave rise to the 18 T cell receptor beta chains below, sequenced in a study of CXCR3-negative and CXCR3-positive naive CD8 T cells. Through 5' RACE with UMI labels, the TRB cDNA libraries were prepared. TCRdb reworked the 5' RACE reads into one entry per CDR3 protein, no DNA. This sample contains 75,000 to 100,000 distinct CDR3 sequences. Their target antigens are unknown. Study-wide results and caveats: Compared with CXCR3-negative naive cells, CXCR3-positive naive cells showed more hydrophobic TRB CDR3s.

Material for sequencing was naive CXCR3+ CD8+ T cells from blood. Subset denoted: CD45RO-CCR7+CD27+CD95- naive CD8+ T cells expressing CXCR3 (TNR3+). Receptors originate from a human donor in good health. Some clones in this sample may be carry-over from other donors' samples.

This chain's CDR3 is CASSETGSSYNEQFF. This sequence joins TRBV7-9 and TRBJ2-1. Germline values: CDR1 SEHNR, CDR2 FQNEAQ (reference sequence). The CDR3 is 15 amino acids.

This sequence joins TRBV20-1 and TRBJ2-1; TCRdb lists TRBD1, though no DNA is available to test this call. Germline assignment: CDR1 DFQATT and CDR2 SNEGSKA (reference sequence). The CDR3 covers 15 residues. The CDR3 reads CSARDRQGIHNEQFF.

The chain employs TRBV7-7 and TRBJ2-2; no DNA is available, so the TRBD1 call from TCRdb remains unchecked. Germline V CDR1 and CDR2: SSHAT, FNYEAQ (reference sequence). The CDR3 runs to 15 residues. The CDR3 reads CASSQWTGNTGELFF.

V is TRBV20-1 and J is TRBJ1-4; the D call from TCRdb, TRBD1, cannot be confirmed without DNA. Germline CDR1 reads DFQATT; CDR2 reads SNEGSKA (reference sequence). CDR3 length: 15 amino acids. The CDR3 spells CSAREETGVGEKLFF.

The chain recombines TRBV9 with TRBJ2-7; with no DNA, the TCRdb D assignment of TRBD1 cannot be verified. CDR1 and CDR2 (germline): SGDLS, YYNGEE. This CDR3 is 14 amino acids long. The CDR3 protein is CASSAGTGQYEQYF.

The J gene is TRBJ2-3, the V gene TRBV19; the TRBD2 assignment by TCRdb is unverifiable without DNA. Germline lookup yields CDR1 LNHDA and CDR2 SQIVND (reference sequence). This CDR3 is 12 amino acids long. The CDR3 sequence is CASSMGADTQYF.

V and J are TRBV29-1 and TRBJ2-7; the D call from TCRdb, TRBD1, cannot be confirmed without DNA. CDR3 length: 12 amino acids. In germline, CDR1 is SQVTM, CDR2 ANQGSEA. The CDR3 sequence: CSVLGQSYEQYF.

V gene TRBV30 combines with J gene TRBJ1-1; the TRBD1 assignment by TCRdb is unverifiable without DNA. The CDR3 length is 13 residues. Germline CDR1 reads GTSNPN; CDR2 reads SVGIG (reference sequence). CDR3: CAWSRTPNTEAFF.

The chain employs TRBV7-6 and TRBJ1-3. The CDR3 spans 17 residues. Germline V gene lookup returns CDR1 SGHVS and CDR2 FNYEAQ. CDR3 in amino acids: CASSPHITENSGNTIYF.

The chain links TRBV5-1 to TRBJ2-2. The CDR3 runs to 16 residues. Germline loops: CDR1 SGHRS, CDR2 YFSETQ. The CDR3 loop reads CASSFRGPPESRELFF. The full variable domain, its missing parts supplied by reference TRBV5-1 and TRBJ2-2, is KAGVTQTPRYLIKTRGQQVTLSCSPISGHRSVSWYQQTPGQGLQFLFEYFSETQRNKGNFPGRFSGRQFSNSRSEMNVSTLELGDSALYLCASSFRGPPESRELFFGEGSRLTVL.

V is TRBV7-9 and J is TRBJ2-2. CDR3 length: 13 amino acids. CDR1 and CDR2 (germline): SEHNR, FQNEAQ (reference sequence). The CDR3 sequence: CASSSRDTGELFF.

The chain is built from TRBV7-9 and TRBJ1-1; TCRdb selects TRBD1, and the lack of DNA leaves this call unchecked. The CDR3 loop spans 15 amino acids. Germline CDR1 SEHNR, CDR2 FQNEAQ (reference sequence). CDR3 region: CASSQGHTPHTEAFF.

The chain combines TRBV7-9 with TRBJ1-1. Germline V gene sequence: CDR1 SEHNR, CDR2 FQNEAQ (reference sequence). The CDR3 is 14 amino acids. CDR3 in amino acids: CASSLLLVGTEAFF.

This rearrangement joins TRBV30 to TRBJ1-2; TCRdb's D call of TRBD1 is untestable without DNA. This CDR3 has 13 residues. CDR1 is GTSNPN, CDR2 SVGIG, per germline (reference sequence). CDR3 loop: CAWSVTTGRGYTF.

V usage is TRBV28 and J usage is TRBJ2-5. Looked up from germline, CDR1 is MDHEN and CDR2 is SYDVKM. CDR3 length equals 15 residues. Here the CDR3 reads CASSLGHRMRETQYF.

This chain uses TRBV4-3 with TRBJ1-5. Looked up from germline, CDR1 is LGHNA and CDR2 is YSLEER. This CDR3 is built from 15 residues. CDR3 amino acids: CASSQWTGSNQPQHF.

This chain joins TRBV6-1 and TRBJ2-2; TCRdb calls TRBD2, which cannot be checked without DNA. Germline CDR1 reads MNHNS; CDR2 reads SASEGT. CDR3 length equals 16 residues. This CDR3 reads CASSANPGLTTGELFF.

The chain employs TRBV28 and TRBJ1-1. CDR3 length equals 11 residues. CDR1 MDHEN and CDR2 SYDVKM come from the germline V gene. The CDR3 loop reads CASSPDTEAFF.